The entry that follows covers one T cell receptor beta chain sequence. Its matching antigen is unknown. Deletions cut 2 bases from V and 3 bases from J, with 8 bases between. The CDR3 is 14 residues long. Each CDR3 protein is one row after TCRdb ran MiXCR on the reads. The sample yields about 270,000 distinct CDR3 sequences, roughly 21% seen once. The entry originates in a study of T cell repertoires in cytomegalovirus infection. The wider study: Well-studied HLA-B-restricted epitopes and recently identified HLA-C-restricted epitopes of CMV were both used in the study. It was the public TCR beta signatures that indicated both CMV infection and matching HLA type.

Study results and caveats: Frequencies of public TCR beta families were cumulated, and this identified carriers of CMV plus the relevant HLA. In two of eight donors, the top clonotype was HLA-C-restricted CMV-specific.

This TCR was recovered from a human donor in good health (CMV status not recorded). Some clones in this sample may be carry-over from other donors' samples. The source material was cultured PBMCs, sampled from culture after CMV antigen stimulation. The V gene is TRBV12-3 or TRBV12-4, the J gene TRBJ1-3, with no clear D. CDR3 region: CASSLTGNGNTIYF. The CDR3 DNA reads as TGTGCCAGCAGTTTAACCGGGAATGGAAACACCATATATTTT.